Below, 8 T cell receptor beta chains from the same sample are listed, as sequenced in a study of a mutant IDH1 vaccine in newly diagnosed glioma. TCRdb's copy holds only in-frame clones and misses some; the assay was immunoSEQ multiplex PCR. Here the sample spans tens of thousands of clones, 70% to 90% being singletons. Time point here: week 5, during vaccination. The investigators gave 300 ug of mutant IDH1 20-mer peptide in each vaccine dose, together with topical imiquimod. These TCRs are of unknown antigen specificity. The sample consisted of PBMCs, taken from a glioma patient whose treatment included an IDH1 peptide vaccine. Receptors originate from a man aged 18-30 years with glioma.

The genes are TRBV4-3 and TRBJ2-5; 10 nucleotides match TRBD2. Germline V gene lookup returns CDR1 LGHNA and CDR2 YSLEER. The V and J ends lost 4 bases and 3 bases, in that order; junction bases with no gene match: 11. The CDR3 runs to 17 residues. The CDR3 DNA sequence: TGCGCCAGCAGCCGAGAGGGTCGGACTAGCGGAAAAGAGACCCAGTACTTC. Its translation: CASSREGRTSGKETQYF.

The genes are TRBV7-9 and TRBJ2-7; D is uncertain. There are 12 residues in the CDR3. V lost 6 bases and J 1 base, leaving 7 bases between the germline ends. Germline V gene lookup returns CDR1 SEHNR and CDR2 FQNEAQ (reference sequence). The chain's CDR3 is CASSTQSYEQYF. The CDR3 nucleotides read TGTGCCAGCAGTACCCAATCCTACGAGCAGTACTTC. The complete variable domain, with remaining parts taken from reference TRBV7-9 and TRBJ2-7, reads DTGVSQNPRHKITKRGQNVTFRCDPISEHNRLYWYRQTLGQGPEFLTYFQNEAQLEKSRLLSDRFSAERPKGSFSTLEIQRTEQGDSAMYLCASSTQSYEQYFGPGTRLTVT.

The chain uses TRBV19 and TRBJ1-1; no firm D call. Germline CDR1 reads LNHDA; CDR2 reads SQIVND (reference sequence). CDR3 length: 14 residues. The V gene lost 3 bases and the J gene lost 4 bases, with 12 bases spanning the gap. Here the CDR3 DNA reads TGTGCCAGTAGTATGAATGACCGAGGCACTGAAGCTTTCTTT. It is translated as CASSMNDRGTEAFF.

This clone was seen a handful of times. The chain recombines TRBV19 with TRBJ2-7, with TRBD2 matching 7 bases. V shed 8 bases and J 7 bases; nucleotides not matched to a gene: 11. The CDR3 extends over 13 amino acids. The germline V gene encodes CDR1 LNHDA and CDR2 SQIVND (reference sequence). This CDR3 is CASSGSGGGEQYF. The CDR3 DNA sequence: TGTGCCAGTTCCGGGTCCGGGGGAGGGGAGCAGTACTTC.

The gene calls are TRBV6-5 and TRBJ1-1; D is unclear. CDR1 and CDR2 (germline): MNHEY, SVGAGI. The CDR3 sequence is 14 residues long. V was clipped by 2 bases and J by 2 bases, with 9 bases between them. The CDR3 here is CASSYGPENTEAFF. DNA for the CDR3: TGTGCCAGCAGTTACGGCCCGGAAAACACTGAAGCTTTCTTT.

On this clone: Additional DNA sequences in this sample encode the identical CDR3. The J gene is TRBJ1-5, the V gene TRBV4-3, with TRBD1 as a possible D gene (6 bases). CDR1 and CDR2 from the germline V gene are LGHNA and YSLEER. Trimming removed 0 bases from V and 1 base from J, with 7 bases in between. The CDR3 length is 15 residues. The CDR3 nucleotides read TGCGCCAGCAGCCAAGACAGGGGAAGCAATCAGCCCCAGCATTTT. Its protein product is CASSQDRGSNQPQHF.

The V call is TRBV29-1, the J call TRBJ1-1; no reliable D call. Germline V lookup: CDR1 SQVTM, CDR2 ANQGSEA. The length of the CDR3 is 14 residues. The V end was cut by 4 bases, the J end by 0 bases, with 12 bases between. The CDR3 sequence: CSVATGLMNTEAFF. The CDR3, as DNA: TGCAGCGTTGCTACGGGCCTTATGAACACTGAAGCTTTCTTT.

The CDR3 loop reads CASSLRTEGTRGEKLFF. CDR3 nucleotide sequence: TGTGCCAGCAGCTTACGGACAGAAGGGACTAGAGGTGAAAAACTGTTTTTT. The rearrangement joins TRBV9 to TRBJ1-4; possible D gene TRBD1, 6 bases. CDR1 SGDLS and CDR2 YYNGEE come from the germline V gene. V was trimmed by 4 bases and J by 7 bases, leaving 23 bases between them. The CDR3 is 17 amino acids.